A single sample gave rise to the 18 T cell receptor beta chains below, sequenced in a study of T cells after somatic rescue of genetic block. Sequencing used immunoSEQ multiplex PCR; TCRdb keeps in-frame clones, though not all of them. This repertoire shows some 10,000 clones, roughly 70% found once; its top ten account for around 22%. Specimen: peripheral blood mononuclear cells (PBMCs). The origin of the receptors is a boy aged 10-17 years.

The chain is built from TRBV7-8 and TRBJ1-5; tentative D call: TRBD1 (5 bases). V lost 1 base and J 4 bases, leaving 14 bases between the germline ends. The CDR3 is made up of 16 amino acids. CDR1 and CDR2 (germline): SGHVS, FQNEAQ. Here the CDR3 DNA reads TGTGCCAGCAGCTTAGAGGCAGGGATAGCAAATCAGCCCCAGCATTTT. Encoded protein: CASSLEAGIANQPQHF.

The genes are TRBV18 and TRBJ2-3, with 8 bases that match TRBD1. V trimming: 3 bases; J trimming: 6 bases; junction bases outside the gene matches: 5. This CDR3 comprises 14 residues. Germline V lookup: CDR1 KGHSH, CDR2 LQKENI. CDR3 sequence reads: CASSPRTGMDTQYF. CDR3 coding DNA: TGTGCCAGCTCACCGCGGACAGGGATGGATACGCAGTATTTT.

The chain recombines TRBV11-2 with TRBJ1-2; D is perhaps TRBD1 (6 bases). Germline loops: CDR1 SGHAT, CDR2 FQNNGV. The CDR3 is 16 amino acids. The V gene lost 2 bases and the J gene lost 4 bases, with 17 bases spanning the gap. The DNA of the CDR3 is TGTGCCAGCAGCTTAAGATTAGACAGGAGGGCCTATGGCTACACCTTC. This codes for CASSLRLDRRAYGYTF.

The chain carries TRBV6-1 and TRBJ2-7; 7 nucleotides line up with TRBD1. V trimming: 2 bases; J trimming: 0 bases; junction bases outside the gene matches: 7. This CDR3 has 16 amino acids. Germline CDR1 reads MNHNS; CDR2 reads SASEGT. CDR3 loop: CASSEFRGSTSYEQYF. The CDR3 DNA is TGTGCCAGCAGTGAATTCAGGGGGAGTACCTCCTACGAGCAGTACTTC.

This chain uses TRBV7-3 with TRBJ2-5; 9 nucleotides align to TRBD1. Germline loops: CDR1 SGHTA, CDR2 FQGTGA. The CDR3 has 14 amino acids. After removal of 5 bases from V and 4 bases from J, the junction contained 5 bases not matched to a gene. The CDR3 DNA reads TGTGCCAGCAGCGTTACAGGGGGCGGAGAGACCCAGTACTTC. Amino acids: CASSVTGGGETQYF.

A single count supports this clone. The V and J genes are TRBV27 and TRBJ1-1; no definite D call. Trimming removed 6 bases at V and 3 bases at J, with 8 bases between. Germline CDR1 and CDR2: MNHEY and SMNVEV (reference sequence). This CDR3 comprises 12 residues. The CDR3 bases are TGTGCCAGCAGATCGGCATACACTGAAGCTTTCTTT. Its protein is CASRSAYTEAFF.

CDR3 bases: TGCGCCAGCAGCTTGGCCCAGGGTTGGACTAGCGGGGGAGGCACAGATACGCAGTATTTT. It yields the protein CASSLAQGWTSGGGTDTQYF. J is TRBJ2-3 and V is TRBV5-1, with 13 positions matching TRBD2. The V segment lost 0 bases and the J segment 1 base; nucleotides outside the gene matches: 11. The V gene's germline CDR1 is SGHRS and CDR2 YFSETQ. The CDR3 runs to 20 residues. The full variable domain, its missing parts supplied by reference TRBV5-1 and TRBJ2-3, is KAGVTQTPRYLIKTRGQQVTLSCSPISGHRSVSWYQQTPGQGLQFLFEYFSETQRNKGNFPGRFSGRQFSNSRSEMNVSTLELGDSALYLCASSLAQGWTSGGGTDTQYFGPGTRLTVL.

This clone occurred once. CDR3: CASSEALGLGTQYF. The CDR3 DNA reads TGTGCCAGCAGTGAAGCGTTAGGGTTGGGGACCCAGTACTTC. The chain uses TRBV6-1 and TRBJ2-5, with D unresolved. CDR3 length equals 14 residues. Germline CDR1 and CDR2: MNHNS and SASEGT. V was clipped by 0 bases and J by 7 bases, with 12 bases between them.

The chain combines TRBV5-3 with TRBJ1-3; possibly TRBD1 for D (5 bases). TRBV5-3 falls under the ORF class, with uncertain function. The CDR3 extends over 17 amino acids. Trimming stripped 4 bases from V and 0 bases from J, with 17 bases between. CDR3 bases: TGTGCCAGAAGCCCGCGGGGGATGGTCGTCTCTGGAAACACCATATATTTT. Protein: CARSPRGMVVSGNTIYF.

The chain carries TRBV5-1 and TRBJ2-7; 11 bases map to TRBD2. J was trimmed by 1 base and V by 2 bases; bases with no gene match: 5. CDR1 is SGHRS, CDR2 YFSETQ, per germline. This CDR3 is 16 amino acids long. CDR3 in amino acids: CASSLRLAGSSYEQYF. The CDR3 nucleotides read TGCGCCAGCAGCTTAAGACTAGCGGGGAGTTCCTACGAGCAGTACTTC. Full variable domain (rest looked up from reference TRBV5-1 and TRBJ2-7): KAGVTQTPRYLIKTRGQQVTLSCSPISGHRSVSWYQQTPGQGLQFLFEYFSETQRNKGNFPGRFSGRQFSNSRSEMNVSTLELGDSALYLCASSLRLAGSSYEQYFGPGTRLTVT.

This clone was observed a few times. The rearrangement links TRBV10-3 to TRBJ2-7, with 8 bases fitting TRBD1. CDR1 is ENHRY and CDR2 is SYGVKD in the germline V gene. J was trimmed by 3 bases and V by 8 bases; bases with no gene match: 3. The CDR3 covers 12 residues. CDR3 loop: CAIGQGGYEQYF. The CDR3 DNA sequence: TGTGCCATCGGACAGGGTGGCTACGAGCAGTACTTC.

V and J are TRBV21-1 and TRBJ2-1; the D segment call TRBD1 is taken from the table without a DNA check. TRBV21-1 is marked as a pseudogene. The CDR3 consists of 15 residues. The CDR3 reads CASSKTDRERSEQFF. The CDR3 DNA sequence: TGTGCCAGCAGCAAAACGGACAGGGAGCGGAGTGAGCAGTTCTTC.

The gene calls are TRBV5-5 and TRBJ1-1, with 7 bases fitting TRBD1. The CDR3 totals 14 residues. After removal of 4 bases from V and 6 bases from J, the junction contained 9 bases not matched to a gene. Looked up from germline, CDR1 is SGHKS and CDR2 is YYEKEE (reference sequence). For the CDR3, the DNA is TGTGCCAGCAGCGTCCGAGACAGGGTCGCTGAAGCTTTCTTT. Translating it yields CASSVRDRVAEAFF.

V is TRBV7-8 and J is TRBJ1-3; 8 bases agree with TRBD1. Germline values: CDR1 SGHVS, CDR2 FQNEAQ. CDR3 length: 14 amino acids. Trimming removed 5 bases from V and 4 bases from J; junction bases left unmatched: 4. This CDR3 is CASSLGQGGNTIYF. The CDR3 DNA reads TGTGCCAGCAGCCTCGGACAGGGAGGAAACACCATATATTTT.

This clone showed up just a few times. This chain links TRBV5-3 with TRBJ1-5; weak D call: TRBD1 (5 bases). TRBV5-3 is assigned to the ORF class and has an uncertain function. The CDR3 covers 12 residues. Trimming removed 10 bases at V and 3 bases at J, with 11 bases between. This CDR3 reads CARGFTNQPQHF. The CDR3 bases are TGTGCCCGGGGGTTTACCAATCAGCCCCAGCATTTT.

The CDR3 sequence: CASSLGGHSYNEQFF. The DNA of the CDR3 is TGCGCCAGCAGCCTCGGGGGCCACTCCTACAATGAGCAGTTCTTC. The chain recombines TRBV5-1 with TRBJ2-1; possibly TRBD1 or TRBD2 for D (6 bases each). The CDR3 extends over 15 amino acids. Germline lookup yields CDR1 SGHRS and CDR2 YFSETQ. Trimming took off 4 bases at V and 0 bases at J, with 11 bases between the two ends.

This clone has just a few counts. V and J are TRBV6-5 and TRBJ2-7; D tentatively fits TRBD1 or TRBD2 (5 bases each). The V end lost 2 bases, the J end lost 0 bases, and 11 bases lay between the germline ends. Germline CDR1 reads MNHEY; CDR2 reads SVGAGI. The CDR3 contains 15 residues. The chain's CDR3 is CASSYTAGSSYEQYF. The CDR3 nucleotides read TGTGCCAGCAGTTACACGGCAGGGAGCTCCTACGAGCAGTACTTC.

The chain employs TRBV30 and TRBJ1-1; 9 bases line up with TRBD1. The trim removed 2 bases at V and 4 bases at J, leaving 14 bases unmatched. The V gene's germline CDR1 is GTSNPN and CDR2 SVGIG (reference sequence). This CDR3 region has 17 residues. CDR3 in DNA: TGTGCCTGGAGTCCCCGGGACAGGGCTAAGTGGATCACTGAAGCTTTCTTT. This encodes CAWSPRDRAKWITEAFF.